This T cell receptor (beta chain) was documented in a study of cytomegalovirus exposure and HLA in healthy donors. Study details: The Caucasian-associated ancestry cluster held over 80% of around 380 genotyped donors. Study-level findings and limits: Among the most significant clusters, several appeared linked to common viral pathogens in a later analysis.

Notes on this clone: Its cognate antigen is unknown.

60 Vbeta and 13 Jbeta primers were used in PCR. The data were produced by immunoSEQ multiplex PCR, yet TCRdb's version contains in-frame clones alone and is incomplete. The table has 150,000 to 200,000 clones, approximately 81% seen once; the top ten hold 2.1%. V was pared by 0 bases and J by 5 bases, with 6 bases of the junction left unmatched. Germline CDR1 reads SQVTM; CDR2 reads ANQGSEA. The CDR3 length is 16 residues. This receptor was taken from a woman aged 18 to 35 in good health and CMV-seropositive. The genes are TRBV29-1 and TRBJ2-2, with TRBD2 matching 10 bases. Sequencing was carried out using PBMCs. This CDR3 reads CSVEDAERGGTGELFF. The CDR3 DNA is TGCAGCGTTGAAGATGCGGAGCGGGGGGGTACCGGGGAGCTGTTTTTT.